The clone carrying this T cell receptor beta chain appeared a single time. At one end the junction does not follow the germline gene, possibly because of a read error. This sample was taken from a study of identical twins. Each CDR3 protein is one row after TCRdb ran MiXCR on the 5' RACE reads. Among around 1.7 million distinct CDR3 sequences listed, about 31% were seen once. Germline V gene sequence: CDR1 SGDLS, CDR2 YYNGEE. The CDR3 runs 15 residues. The sequence came from a newborn girl in good health. V is TRBV9 and J is TRBJ2-3; the match to TRBD1 covers 9 bases. The source material was cord blood. The CDR3 DNA sequence: TGTGCCAGCAGCTACCGGGACAGGGCGACAGGTACGCAGTATTTT. This translates into CASSYRDRATGTQYF.